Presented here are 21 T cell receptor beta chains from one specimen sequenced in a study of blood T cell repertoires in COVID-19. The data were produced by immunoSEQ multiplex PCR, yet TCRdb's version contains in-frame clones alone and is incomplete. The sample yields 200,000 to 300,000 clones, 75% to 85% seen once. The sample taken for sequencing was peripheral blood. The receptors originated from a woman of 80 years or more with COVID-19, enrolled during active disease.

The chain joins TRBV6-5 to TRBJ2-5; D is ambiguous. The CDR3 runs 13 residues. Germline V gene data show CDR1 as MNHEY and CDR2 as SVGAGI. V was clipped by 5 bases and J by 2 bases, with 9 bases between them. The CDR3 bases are TGTGCCAGCAGTAGAACGGTTCAAGAGACCCAGTACTTC. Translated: CASSRTVQETQYF.

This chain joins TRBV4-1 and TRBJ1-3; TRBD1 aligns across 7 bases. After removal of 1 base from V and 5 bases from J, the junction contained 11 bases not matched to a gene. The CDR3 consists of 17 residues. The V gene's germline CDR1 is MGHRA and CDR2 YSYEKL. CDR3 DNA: TGCGCCAGCAGCCAAGTATATCTGATGACAGGGCGAAACACCATATATTTT. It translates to CASSQVYLMTGRNTIYF.

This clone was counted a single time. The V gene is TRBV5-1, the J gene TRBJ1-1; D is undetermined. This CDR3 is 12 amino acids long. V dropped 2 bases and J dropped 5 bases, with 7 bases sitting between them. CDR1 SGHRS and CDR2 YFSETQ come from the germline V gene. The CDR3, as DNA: TGCGCCAGCAGCTTAACGGGTACTGAAGCTTTCTTT. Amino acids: CASSLTGTEAFF.

The CDR3 DNA reads as TGTGCCAGCAGTTTCGGTGGGAGTAACAATCAGCCCCAGCATTTT. It translates to CASSFGGSNNQPQHF. The chain uses TRBV28 and TRBJ1-5; the D is unclear. V dropped 3 bases and J dropped 3 bases, with 12 bases sitting between them. CDR3 size: 15 residues. Germline assignment: CDR1 MDHEN and CDR2 SYDVKM.

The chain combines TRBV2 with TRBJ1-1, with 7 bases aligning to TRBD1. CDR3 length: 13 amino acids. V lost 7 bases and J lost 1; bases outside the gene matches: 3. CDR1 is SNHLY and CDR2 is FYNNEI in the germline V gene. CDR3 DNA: TGTGCCAGCACGGGACAGAAGAACACTGAAGCTTTCTTT. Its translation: CASTGQKNTEAFF.

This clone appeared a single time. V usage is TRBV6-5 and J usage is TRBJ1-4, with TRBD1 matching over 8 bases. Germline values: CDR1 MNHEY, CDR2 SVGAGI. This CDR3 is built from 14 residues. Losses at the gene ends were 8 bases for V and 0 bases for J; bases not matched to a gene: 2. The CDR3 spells CASGRGPTNEKLFF. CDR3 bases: TGTGCCAGCGGCAGGGGGCCAACTAATGAAAAACTGTTTTTT.

This chain's CDR3 is CASSGLYQGSPLHF. CDR3 nucleotide sequence: TGTGCCAGCAGCGGCTTGTATCAGGGATCACCCCTCCACTTT. The chain uses TRBV5-5 and TRBJ1-6; TRBD1 is a possible D gene (5 bases). Between the trimmed V and J ends, which lost 4 bases and 10 bases, there was a span of 15 bases. CDR1 is SGHKS, CDR2 YYEKEE, per germline (reference sequence). CDR3 length equals 14 residues.

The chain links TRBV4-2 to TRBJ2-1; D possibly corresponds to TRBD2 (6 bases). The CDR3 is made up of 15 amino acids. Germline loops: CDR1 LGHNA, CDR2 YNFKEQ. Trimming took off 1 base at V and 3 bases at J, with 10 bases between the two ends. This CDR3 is CASSQVGGNYNEQFF. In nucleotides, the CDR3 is TGTGCCAGCAGCCAAGTAGGAGGGAACTACAATGAGCAGTTCTTC.

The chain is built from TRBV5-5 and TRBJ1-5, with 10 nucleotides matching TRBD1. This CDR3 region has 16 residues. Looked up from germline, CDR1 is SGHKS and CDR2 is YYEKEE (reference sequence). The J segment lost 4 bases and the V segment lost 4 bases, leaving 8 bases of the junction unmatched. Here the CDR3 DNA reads TGTGCCAGCAGCCCGACAGGGGGCACAAAGAATCAGCCCCAGCATTTT. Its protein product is CASSPTGGTKNQPQHF.

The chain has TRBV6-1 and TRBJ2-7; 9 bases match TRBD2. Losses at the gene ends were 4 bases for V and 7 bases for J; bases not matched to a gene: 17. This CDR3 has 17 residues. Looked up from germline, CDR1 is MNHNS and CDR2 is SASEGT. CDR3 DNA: TGTGCCAGCAGTGGGGTCTCCATTTTAGCGGGAGTAATTGAGCAGTACTTC. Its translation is CASSGVSILAGVIEQYF.

The CDR3 coding sequence is TGTGCCAGCAGTAACCCGGGACAGGGAGGGCGATACACCTTC. It specifies CASSNPGQGGRYTF. V gene TRBV6-6 combines with J gene TRBJ1-2; 9 bases agree with TRBD1. In germline, CDR1 is MNHNY, CDR2 SVGAGI (reference sequence). The trim removed 5 bases at V and 11 bases at J, leaving 12 bases unmatched. The CDR3 is 14 residues long.

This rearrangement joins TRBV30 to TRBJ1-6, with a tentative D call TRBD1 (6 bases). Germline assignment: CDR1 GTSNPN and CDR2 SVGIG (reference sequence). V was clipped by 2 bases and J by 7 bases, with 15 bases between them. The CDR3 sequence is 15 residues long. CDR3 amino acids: CAWSISRTANSPLHF. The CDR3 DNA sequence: TGTGCCTGGAGTATTTCTAGGACAGCCAATTCACCCCTCCACTTT.

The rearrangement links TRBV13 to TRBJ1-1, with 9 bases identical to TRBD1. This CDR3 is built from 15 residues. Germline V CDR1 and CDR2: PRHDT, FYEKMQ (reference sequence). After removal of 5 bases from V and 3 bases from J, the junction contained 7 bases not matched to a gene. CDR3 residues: CASSTPGQGYTEAFF. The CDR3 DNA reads TGTGCCAGCAGCACCCCGGGACAGGGTTACACTGAAGCTTTCTTT. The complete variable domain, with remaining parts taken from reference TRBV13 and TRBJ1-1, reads AAGVIQSPRHLIKEKRETATLKCYPIPRHDTVYWYQQGPGQDPQFLISFYEKMQSDKGSIPDRFSAQQFSDYHSELNMSSLELGDSALYFCASSTPGQGYTEAFFGQGTRLTVV.

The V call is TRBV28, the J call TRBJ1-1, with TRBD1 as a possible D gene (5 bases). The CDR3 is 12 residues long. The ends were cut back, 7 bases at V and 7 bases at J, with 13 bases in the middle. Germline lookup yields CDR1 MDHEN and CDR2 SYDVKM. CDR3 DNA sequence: TGTGCCAGCAATCACCCGGGGGGTGAAGCTTTCTTT. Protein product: CASNHPGGEAFF.

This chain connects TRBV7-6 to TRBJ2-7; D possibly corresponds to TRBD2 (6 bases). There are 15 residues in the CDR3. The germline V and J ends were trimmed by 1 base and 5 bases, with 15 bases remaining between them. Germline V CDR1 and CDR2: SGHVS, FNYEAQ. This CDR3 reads CASSLGDWSLNEQYF. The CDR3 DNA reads TGTGCCAGCAGCTTAGGGGACTGGTCCCTGAACGAGCAGTACTTC.

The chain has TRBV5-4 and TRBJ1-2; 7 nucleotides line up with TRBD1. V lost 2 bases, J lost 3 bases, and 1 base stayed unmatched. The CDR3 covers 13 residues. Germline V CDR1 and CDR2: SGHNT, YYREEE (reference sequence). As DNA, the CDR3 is TGTGCCAGCAGCTTAACAGGGGACTATGGCTACACCTTC. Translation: CASSLTGDYGYTF.

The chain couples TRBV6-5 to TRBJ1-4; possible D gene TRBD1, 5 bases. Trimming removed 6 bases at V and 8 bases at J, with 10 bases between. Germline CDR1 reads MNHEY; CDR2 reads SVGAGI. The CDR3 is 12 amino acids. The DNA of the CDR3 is TGTGCCAGCAGCTGGGGCGAGGAAAAACTGTTTTTT. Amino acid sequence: CASSWGEEKLFF.

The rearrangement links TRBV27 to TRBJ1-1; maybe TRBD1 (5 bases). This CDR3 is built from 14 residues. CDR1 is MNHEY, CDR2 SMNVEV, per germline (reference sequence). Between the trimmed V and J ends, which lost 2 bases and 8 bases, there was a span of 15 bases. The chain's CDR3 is CASSLSGSGREAFF. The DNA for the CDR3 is TGTGCCAGCAGTTTAAGCGGGTCGGGGCGGGAAGCTTTCTTT.

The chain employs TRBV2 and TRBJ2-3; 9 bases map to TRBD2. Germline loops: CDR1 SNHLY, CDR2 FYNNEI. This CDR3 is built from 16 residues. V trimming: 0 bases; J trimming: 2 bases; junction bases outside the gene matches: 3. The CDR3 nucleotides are TGTGCCAGCAGTGAAGCCCAGCGGGGGGCCACAGATACGCAGTATTTT. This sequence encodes CASSEAQRGATDTQYF.

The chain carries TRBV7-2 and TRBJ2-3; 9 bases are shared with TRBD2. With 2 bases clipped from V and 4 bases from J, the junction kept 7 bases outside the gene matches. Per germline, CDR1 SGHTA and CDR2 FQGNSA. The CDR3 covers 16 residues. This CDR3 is CASSLWGGGAADTQYF. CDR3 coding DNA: TGTGCCAGCAGCTTATGGGGCGGGGGGGCCGCAGATACGCAGTATTTT.

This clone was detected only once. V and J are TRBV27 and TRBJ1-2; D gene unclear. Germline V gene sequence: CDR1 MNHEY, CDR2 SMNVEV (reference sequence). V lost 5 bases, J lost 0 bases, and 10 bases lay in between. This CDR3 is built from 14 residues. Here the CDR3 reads CASSLSGANYGYTF. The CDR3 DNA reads TGTGCCAGCAGTCTTTCGGGAGCTAACTATGGCTACACCTTC.